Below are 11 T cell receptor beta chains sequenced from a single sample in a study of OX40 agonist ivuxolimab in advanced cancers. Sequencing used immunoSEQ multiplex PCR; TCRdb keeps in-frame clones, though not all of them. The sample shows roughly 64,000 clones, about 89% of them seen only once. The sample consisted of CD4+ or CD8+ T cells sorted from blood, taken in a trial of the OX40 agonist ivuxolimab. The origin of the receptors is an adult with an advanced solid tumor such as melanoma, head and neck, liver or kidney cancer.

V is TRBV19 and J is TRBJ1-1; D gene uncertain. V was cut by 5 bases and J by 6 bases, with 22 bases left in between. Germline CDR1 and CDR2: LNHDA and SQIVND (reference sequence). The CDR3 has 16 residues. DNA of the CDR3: TGTGCCAGTAGTTCCCCGGGTCCCGGGCGGATCGCTGAAGCTTTCTTT. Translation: CASSSPGPGRIAEAFF.

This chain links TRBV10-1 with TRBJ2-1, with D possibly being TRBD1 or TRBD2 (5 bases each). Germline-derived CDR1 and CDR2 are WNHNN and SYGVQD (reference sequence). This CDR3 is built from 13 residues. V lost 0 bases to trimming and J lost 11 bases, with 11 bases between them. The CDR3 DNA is TGCGCCAGCAGTGAGTCGATAGAGGGGAAGCAGTTCTTC. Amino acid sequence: CASSESIEGKQFF.

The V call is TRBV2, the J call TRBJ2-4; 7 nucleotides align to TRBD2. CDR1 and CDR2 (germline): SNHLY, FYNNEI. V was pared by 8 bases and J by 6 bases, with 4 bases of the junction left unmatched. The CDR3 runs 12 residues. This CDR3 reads CASYPGGNIQYF. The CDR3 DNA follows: TGTGCCAGCTATCCGGGGGGAAACATTCAGTACTTC.

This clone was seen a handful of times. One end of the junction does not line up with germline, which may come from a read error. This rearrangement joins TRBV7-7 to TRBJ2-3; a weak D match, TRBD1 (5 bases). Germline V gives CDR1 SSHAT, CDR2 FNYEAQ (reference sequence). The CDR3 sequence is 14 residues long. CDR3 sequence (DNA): TGTGCTAGCAGCCAGGCAGGGAGCACAGATACGCAGTATTTT. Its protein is CASSQAGSTDTQYF.

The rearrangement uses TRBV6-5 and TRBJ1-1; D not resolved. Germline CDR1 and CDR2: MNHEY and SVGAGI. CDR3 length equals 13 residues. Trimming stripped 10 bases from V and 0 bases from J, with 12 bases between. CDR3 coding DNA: TGTGCCACCACAGCGTACCTGAACACTGAAGCTTTCTTT. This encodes CATTAYLNTEAFF.

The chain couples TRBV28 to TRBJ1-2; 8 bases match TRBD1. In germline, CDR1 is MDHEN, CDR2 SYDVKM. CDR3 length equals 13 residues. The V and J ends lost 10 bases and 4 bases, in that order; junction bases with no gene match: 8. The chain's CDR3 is CATGGDGSYGYTF. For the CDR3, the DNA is TGTGCCACAGGGGGCGATGGTAGCTATGGCTACACCTTC.

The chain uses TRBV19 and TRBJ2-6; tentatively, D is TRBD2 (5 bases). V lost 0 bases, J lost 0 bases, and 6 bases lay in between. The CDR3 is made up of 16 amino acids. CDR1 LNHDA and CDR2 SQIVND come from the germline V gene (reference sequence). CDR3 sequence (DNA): TGTGCCAGTAGTATAGACGGGAACTCTGGGGCCAACGTCCTGACTTTC. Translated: CASSIDGNSGANVLTF.

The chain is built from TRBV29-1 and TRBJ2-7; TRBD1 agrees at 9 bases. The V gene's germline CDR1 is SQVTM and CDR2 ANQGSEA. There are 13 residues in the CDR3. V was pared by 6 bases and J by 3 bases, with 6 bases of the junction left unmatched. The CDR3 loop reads CSVGQGGGYEQYF. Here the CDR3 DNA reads TGCAGCGTGGGACAGGGCGGGGGCTACGAGCAGTACTTC.

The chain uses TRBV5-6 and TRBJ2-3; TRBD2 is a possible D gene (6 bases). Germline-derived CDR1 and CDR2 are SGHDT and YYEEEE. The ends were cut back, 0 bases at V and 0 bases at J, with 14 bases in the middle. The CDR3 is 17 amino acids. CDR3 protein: CASSLVGLGGSTDTQYF. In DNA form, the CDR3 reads TGTGCCAGCAGCTTGGTAGGCCTGGGGGGAAGCACAGATACGCAGTATTTT.

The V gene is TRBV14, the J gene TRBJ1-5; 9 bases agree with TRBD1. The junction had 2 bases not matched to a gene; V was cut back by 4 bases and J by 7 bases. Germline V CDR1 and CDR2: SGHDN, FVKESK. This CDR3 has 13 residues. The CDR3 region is CASSRTGAQPQHF. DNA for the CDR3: TGTGCCAGCAGCCGGACAGGGGCCCAGCCCCAGCATTTT.

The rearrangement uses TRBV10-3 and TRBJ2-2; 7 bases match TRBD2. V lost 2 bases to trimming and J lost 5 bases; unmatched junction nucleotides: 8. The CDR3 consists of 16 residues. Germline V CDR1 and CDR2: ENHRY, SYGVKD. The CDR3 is CAISEDLAARTGELFF. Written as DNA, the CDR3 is TGTGCCATCAGTGAGGATCTAGCGGCCAGGACCGGGGAGCTGTTTTTT.